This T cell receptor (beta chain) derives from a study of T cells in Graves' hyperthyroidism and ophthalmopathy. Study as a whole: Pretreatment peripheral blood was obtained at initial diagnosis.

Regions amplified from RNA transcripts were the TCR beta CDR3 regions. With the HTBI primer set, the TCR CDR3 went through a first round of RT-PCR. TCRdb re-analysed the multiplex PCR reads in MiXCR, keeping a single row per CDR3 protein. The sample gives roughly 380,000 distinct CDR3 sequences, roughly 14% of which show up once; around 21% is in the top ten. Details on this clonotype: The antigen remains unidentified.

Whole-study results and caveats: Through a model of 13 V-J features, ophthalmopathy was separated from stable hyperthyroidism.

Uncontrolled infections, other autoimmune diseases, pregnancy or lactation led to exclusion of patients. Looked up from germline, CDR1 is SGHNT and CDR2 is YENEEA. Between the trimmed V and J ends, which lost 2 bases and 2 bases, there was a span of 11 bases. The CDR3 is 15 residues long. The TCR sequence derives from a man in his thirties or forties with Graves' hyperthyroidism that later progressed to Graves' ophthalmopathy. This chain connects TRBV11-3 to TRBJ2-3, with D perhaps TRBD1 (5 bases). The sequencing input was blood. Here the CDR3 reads CASSLFQGITDTQYF. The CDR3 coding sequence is TGTGCCAGCAGCTTATTTCAGGGTATCACAGATACGCAGTATTTT.